The 21 T cell receptor beta chains below all came from one sample that was sequenced in a study of T cell changes during pregnancy in multiple sclerosis. Generated by immunoSEQ multiplex PCR, the TCRdb table keeps only in-frame clones and is missing some. The data contain some 40,000 clones, approximately 90% of them singletons. Material: CD4+ T cells from peripheral blood mononuclear cells, obtained in the third trimester of pregnancy. The receptor set was obtained from a female donor with multiple sclerosis, enrolled in a pregnancy study.

V gene TRBV4-1 combines with J gene TRBJ2-7; possible D gene TRBD2, 5 bases. V was trimmed by 0 bases and J by 3 bases, leaving 12 bases between them. Germline loops: CDR1 MGHRA, CDR2 YSYEKL. The CDR3 consists of 15 residues. CDR3 nucleotides: TGCGCCAGCAGCCAAGATCGGAGGCCTTTCTACGAGCAGTACTTC. This codes for CASSQDRRPFYEQYF.

This chain uses TRBV9 with TRBJ2-3; D remains unclear. Germline V gives CDR1 SGDLS, CDR2 YYNGEE. Trimming removed 0 bases from V and 4 bases from J, with 12 bases in between. This CDR3 has 15 amino acids. CDR3 DNA sequence: TGTGCCAGCAGCGTAGGGAACCCGGCGGCAGATACGCAGTATTTT. As protein: CASSVGNPAADTQYF.

This sequence joins TRBV28 and TRBJ2-1; weak D call: TRBD2 (5 bases). Deletions cut 6 bases from V and 7 bases from J, with 13 bases between. Germline values: CDR1 MDHEN, CDR2 SYDVKM. This CDR3 comprises 13 residues. DNA for the CDR3: TGTGCCAGCAGCCCGGTAAGGGAGAATGAGCAGTTCTTC. Amino acids: CASSPVRENEQFF.

The rearrangement joins TRBV5-6 to TRBJ2-7; D perhaps matches TRBD2 (6 bases). The V and J ends lost 4 bases and 8 bases respectively, with 16 bases between them. This CDR3 is 13 amino acids long. Germline CDR1 and CDR2: SGHDT and YYEEEE. CDR3 protein: CASSPARGGKQYF. In DNA, the CDR3 is TGTGCCAGCAGCCCCGCGAGGGGCGGGAAGCAGTACTTC.

V and J are TRBV5-6 and TRBJ2-1, with D maybe TRBD1 (7 bases). The V gene lost 6 bases and the J gene lost 9 bases, with 25 bases spanning the gap. This CDR3 is 16 amino acids long. Germline V gene data show CDR1 as SGHDT and CDR2 as YYEEEE. In DNA form, the CDR3 reads TGTGCCAGCACCGGTTTGGGGGGACAGTACATTGGTGAGCAGTTCTTC. Amino acid sequence: CASTGLGGQYIGEQFF. Filled out from reference TRBV5-6 and TRBJ2-1, the complete variable domain reads DAGVTQSPTHLIKTRGQQVTLRCSPKSGHDTVSWYQQALGQGPQFIFQYYEEEERQRGNFPDRFSGHQFPNYSSELNVNALLLGDSALYLCASTGLGGQYIGEQFFGPGTRLTVL.

V usage is TRBV2 and J usage is TRBJ2-7; D is perhaps TRBD2 (5 bases). Per the germline V gene, CDR1 is SNHLY and CDR2 is FYNNEI. The V end lost 2 bases, the J end lost 1 base, and 6 bases lay between the germline ends. There are 13 residues in the CDR3. CDR3: CASSEQRSYEQYF. CDR3 in DNA: TGTGCCAGCAGTGAACAGCGGTCCTACGAGCAGTACTTC.

This chain joins TRBV10-3 and TRBJ1-1; D call uncertain. This CDR3 has 14 residues. The ends were cut back, 8 bases at V and 1 base at J, with 14 bases in the middle. Germline V gene data show CDR1 as ENHRY and CDR2 as SYGVKD. The CDR3 protein is CAIGEAVRNTEAFF. CDR3 DNA: TGTGCCATCGGGGAGGCTGTGAGGAACACTGAAGCTTTCTTT.

The chain joins TRBV10-3 to TRBJ2-3; a possible D gene is TRBD2 (6 bases). V lost 2 bases and J 1 base, leaving 13 bases between the germline ends. The CDR3 is 16 amino acids. The germline V gene has CDR1 ENHRY and CDR2 SYGVKD. In DNA form, the CDR3 reads TGTGCCATCAGTGAGCCGAGGGCTAGCGGCACAGATACGCAGTATTTT. This translates into CAISEPRASGTDTQYF.

The chain is built from TRBV7-2 and TRBJ2-3; weak D call: TRBD2 (6 bases). Germline V gene data show CDR1 as SGHTA and CDR2 as FQGNSA. V shed 5 bases and J shed 4 bases, with 13 bases lying between them. CDR3 length: 14 residues. The CDR3 sequence: CASSPPGLPDTQYF. Written as DNA, the CDR3 is TGTGCCAGCAGCCCGCCGGGACTTCCAGATACGCAGTATTTT.

There are a few counts of this clone. V is TRBV5-4 and J is TRBJ2-7; 8 bases agree with TRBD2. With V trimmed by 0 bases and J by 3 bases, 5 bases remained unmatched. In germline, CDR1 is SGHNT, CDR2 YYREEE (reference sequence). The CDR3 loop spans 15 amino acids. The CDR3 sequence is CASSLGTSPNYEQYF. Here the CDR3 DNA reads TGTGCCAGCAGCTTGGGGACTAGCCCGAACTACGAGCAGTACTTC.

This rearrangement joins TRBV5-1 to TRBJ2-1; 7 bases are shared with TRBD1. V trimming: 0 bases; J trimming: 6 bases; junction bases outside the gene matches: 3. Germline V gives CDR1 SGHRS, CDR2 YFSETQ. There are 14 residues in the CDR3. CDR3 sequence: CASSLVAGGNEQFF. CDR3 coding DNA: TGCGCCAGCAGCTTGGTGGCAGGGGGCAATGAGCAGTTCTTC. The full variable domain, its missing parts supplied by reference TRBV5-1 and TRBJ2-1, is KAGVTQTPRYLIKTRGQQVTLSCSPISGHRSVSWYQQTPGQGLQFLFEYFSETQRNKGNFPGRFSGRQFSNSRSEMNVSTLELGDSALYLCASSLVAGGNEQFFGPGTRLTVL.

The chain recombines TRBV6-1 with TRBJ2-7; TRBD2 agrees at 7 bases. The trim removed 8 bases at V and 2 bases at J, leaving 6 bases unmatched. The CDR3 covers 13 residues. Germline V lookup: CDR1 MNHNS, CDR2 SASEGT. For the CDR3, the DNA is TGTGCCAGCTTGAGGGAGGGTACCTACGAGCAGTACTTC. It specifies CASLREGTYEQYF.

The V gene is TRBV7-8, the J gene TRBJ2-7, with 9 bases that match TRBD2. The CDR3 contains 18 residues. Looked up from germline, CDR1 is SGHVS and CDR2 is FQNEAQ. The V gene end was trimmed by 1 base and the J gene end by 3 bases; junction bases not matched to a gene: 13. The CDR3 DNA sequence: TGTGCCAGCAGCTTAGTCGTTCAGACTAGCGGACAACTCTACGAGCAGTACTTC. It yields the protein CASSLVVQTSGQLYEQYF.

The chain joins TRBV5-6 to TRBJ1-2, with a tentative D call TRBD1 (6 bases). This CDR3 has 14 amino acids. V dropped 7 bases and J dropped 4 bases, with 17 bases sitting between them. CDR1 and CDR2 from the germline V gene are SGHDT and YYEEEE. The CDR3 sequence is CASRMTGTSYGYTF. The CDR3 DNA reads as TGTGCCAGCCGGATGACAGGCACCTCCTATGGCTACACCTTC.

The chain combines TRBV19 with TRBJ2-1; 11 nucleotides line up with TRBD2. CDR3 size: 15 residues. J gave up 7 bases and V 6 bases, and 8 bases lay outside the gene matches. In germline, CDR1 is LNHDA, CDR2 SQIVND (reference sequence). CDR3 DNA sequence: TGTGCCAGTAGGGGGCTAGCGGGAGGTAAGAATGAGCAGTTCTTC. The encoded protein is CASRGLAGGKNEQFF. Supplemented by reference TRBV19 and TRBJ2-1, the full variable domain reads DGGITQSPKYLFRKEGQNVTLSCEQNLNHDAMYWYRQDPGQGLRLIYYSQIVNDFQKGDIAEGYSVSREKKESFPLTVTSAQKNPTAFYLCASRGLAGGKNEQFFGPGTRLTVL.

This rearrangement joins TRBV27 to TRBJ2-7; 9 bases match TRBD1. V lost 4 bases and J lost 4; bases outside the gene matches: 5. Germline lookup yields CDR1 MNHEY and CDR2 SMNVEV (reference sequence). This CDR3 region has 14 residues. CDR3 residues: CASSYRGLLYEQYF. As DNA, the CDR3 is TGTGCCAGCAGTTACAGGGGGCTTTTATACGAGCAGTACTTC.

The V gene is TRBV5-1, the J gene TRBJ2-5; 8 bases agree with TRBD1. V lost 5 bases, J lost 5 bases, and 11 bases stayed unmatched. This CDR3 contains 15 residues. CDR1 is SGHRS, CDR2 YFSETQ, per germline. The CDR3: CASRYSGGQQETQYF. CDR3 coding DNA: TGCGCCAGCAGATATTCAGGGGGCCAGCAGGAGACCCAGTACTTC. Complete variable domain (other parts from reference TRBV5-1 and TRBJ2-5): KAGVTQTPRYLIKTRGQQVTLSCSPISGHRSVSWYQQTPGQGLQFLFEYFSETQRNKGNFPGRFSGRQFSNSRSEMNVSTLELGDSALYLCASRYSGGQQETQYFGPGTRLLVL.

The V and J genes are TRBV6-1 and TRBJ2-3; D is possibly TRBD1 (6 bases). Trimming took off 6 bases at V and 4 bases at J, with 8 bases between the two ends. Germline V CDR1 and CDR2: MNHNS, SASEGT. The CDR3 is made up of 12 amino acids. CDR3 DNA sequence: TGTGCCAGCAGCAAGGGGGCAGATACGCAGTATTTT. Its protein product is CASSKGADTQYF.

The chain employs TRBV11-2 and TRBJ1-2; TRBD1 might be the D (5 bases). The CDR3 length is 16 residues. Germline-derived CDR1 and CDR2 are SGHAT and FQNNGV. V was clipped by 0 bases and J by 6 bases, with 17 bases between them. For the CDR3, the DNA is TGTGCCAGCAGCTTAGACTGGGCAGGGCGGGGAGATGGCTACACCTTC. Protein sequence: CASSLDWAGRGDGYTF.

The V call is TRBV18, the J call TRBJ2-3; 14 bases line up with TRBD2. J was trimmed by 4 bases and V by 2 bases; bases with no gene match: 8. The CDR3 totals 18 residues. CDR1 and CDR2 from the germline V gene are KGHSH and LQKENI. The chain's CDR3 is CASSPIRTSGRIADTQYF. In DNA, the CDR3 is TGTGCCAGCTCACCAATCCGGACTAGCGGGAGGATCGCAGATACGCAGTATTTT.

The chain carries TRBV7-8 and TRBJ1-1; 7 bases are a match to TRBD1. The CDR3 is 12 amino acids. Trimming at V came to 3 bases and at J to 8 bases, leaving 3 bases not matched to a gene. Germline CDR1 SGHVS, CDR2 FQNEAQ. CDR3 coding DNA: TGTGCCAGCAGCTTCACAGGGGCAGAAGCTTTCTTT. Its protein product is CASSFTGAEAFF.